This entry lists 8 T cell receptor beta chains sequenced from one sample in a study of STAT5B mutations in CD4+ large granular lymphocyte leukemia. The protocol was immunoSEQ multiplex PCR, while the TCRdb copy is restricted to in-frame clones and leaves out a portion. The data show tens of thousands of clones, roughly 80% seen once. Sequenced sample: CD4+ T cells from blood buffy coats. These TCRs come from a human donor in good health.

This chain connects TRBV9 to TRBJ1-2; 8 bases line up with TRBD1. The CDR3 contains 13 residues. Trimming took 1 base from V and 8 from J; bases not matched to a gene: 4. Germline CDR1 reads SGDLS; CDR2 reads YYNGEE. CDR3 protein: CASSVRQGYGYTF. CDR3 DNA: TGTGCCAGCAGCGTAAGACAGGGGTACGGCTACACCTTC.

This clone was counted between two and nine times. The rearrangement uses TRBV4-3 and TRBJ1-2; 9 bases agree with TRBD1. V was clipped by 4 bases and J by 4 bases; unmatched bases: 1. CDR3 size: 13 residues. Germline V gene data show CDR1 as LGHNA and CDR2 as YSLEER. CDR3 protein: CASSLDRGYGYTF. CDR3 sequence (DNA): TGCGCCAGCAGCCTGGACAGGGGCTATGGCTACACCTTC.

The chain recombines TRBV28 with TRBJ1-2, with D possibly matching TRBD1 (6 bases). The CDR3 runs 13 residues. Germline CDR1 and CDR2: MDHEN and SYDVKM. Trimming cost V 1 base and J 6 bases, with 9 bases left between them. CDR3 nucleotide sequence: TGTGCCAGCAGTTTATTCAGGGGCCATGGCTACACCTTC. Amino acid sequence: CASSLFRGHGYTF.

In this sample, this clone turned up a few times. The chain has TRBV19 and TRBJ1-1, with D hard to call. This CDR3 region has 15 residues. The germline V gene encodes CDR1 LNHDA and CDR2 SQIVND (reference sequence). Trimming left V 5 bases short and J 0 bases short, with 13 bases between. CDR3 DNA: TGTGCCAGTAGTCGTTTCGCGGGGATGAACACTGAAGCTTTCTTT. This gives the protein CASSRFAGMNTEAFF.

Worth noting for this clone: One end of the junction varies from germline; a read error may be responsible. The CDR3 coding sequence is TGTGCCAGCCAAACCCGGGCTCTTGGCAATCAGCCCCAGCGTTTT. This encodes CASQTRALGNQPQRF. The chain uses TRBV28 and TRBJ1-5; D is ambiguous. CDR1 and CDR2 from the germline V gene are MDHEN and SYDVKM. This CDR3 has 15 residues. Full variable domain (remainder filled in from reference TRBV28 and TRBJ1-5): DVKVTQSSRYLVKRTGEKVFLECVQDMDHENMFWYRQDPGLGLRLIYFSYDVKMKEKGDIPEGYSVSREKKERFSLILESASTNQTSMYLCASQTRALGNQPQRFGDGTRLSIL.

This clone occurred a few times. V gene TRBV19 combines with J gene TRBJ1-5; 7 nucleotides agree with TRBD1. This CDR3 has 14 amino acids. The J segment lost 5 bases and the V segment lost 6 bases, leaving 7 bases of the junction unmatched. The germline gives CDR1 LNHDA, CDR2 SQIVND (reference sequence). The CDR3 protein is CASRFEGAYQPQHF. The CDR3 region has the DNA TGTGCCAGTAGGTTTGAGGGGGCATATCAGCCCCAGCATTTT.

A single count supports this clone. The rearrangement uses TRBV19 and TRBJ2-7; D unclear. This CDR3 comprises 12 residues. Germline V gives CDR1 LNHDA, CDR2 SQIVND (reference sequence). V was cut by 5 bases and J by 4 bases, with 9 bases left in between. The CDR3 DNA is TGTGCCAGTAGTCCTGGACGTTACGAGCAGTACTTC. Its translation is CASSPGRYEQYF.

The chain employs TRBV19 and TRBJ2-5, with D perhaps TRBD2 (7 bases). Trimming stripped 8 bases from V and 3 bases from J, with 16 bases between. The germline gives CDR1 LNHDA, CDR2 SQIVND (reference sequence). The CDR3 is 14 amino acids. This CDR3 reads CASSLGGVEETQYF. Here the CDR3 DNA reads TGTGCCAGTTCGTTAGGGGGGGTGGAAGAGACCCAGTACTTC.